Below, 11 T cell receptor beta chains from the same sample are listed, as sequenced in a study of T cell clonality in common variable immunodeficiency. Measured with immunoSEQ multiplex PCR; TCRdb has only the in-frame clones, and not every one. Observed in the sample are about 39,000 clones, none of them singletons. The sequenced sample was peripheral blood mononuclear cells. The receptor set was obtained from a person aged 18-70 years in good health.

This clone was observed many times. The read finishes 3 residues shy of the CDR3 end, and the germline J gene is used to complete it. V and J are TRBV28 and TRBJ2-1, with 9 bases lining up with TRBD2. This CDR3 is built from 15 residues. Germline V gene sequence: CDR1 MDHEN, CDR2 SYDVKM. V shed 4 bases and J 8 bases; nucleotides not matched to a gene: 9. CDR3 DNA, as far as it was read: TGTGCCAGCAGTTCACCCCTAGCGGGGAGATATGAG. It yields the protein CASSSPLAGRYE. The entire CDR3 is CASSSPLAGRYEQFF. Variable domain in full (rest from reference TRBV28 and TRBJ2-1): DVKVTQSSRYLVKRTGEKVFLECVQDMDHENMFWYRQDPGLGLRLIYFSYDVKMKEKGDIPEGYSVSREKKERFSLILESASTNQTSMYLCASSSPLAGRYEQFFGPGTRLTVL.

This clone was recorded a few times. The CDR3 end lies 3 residues beyond the end of the read and is filled in from the germline J gene. The J gene is TRBJ1-2, the V gene TRBV30; maybe TRBD1 (5 bases). The CDR3 has 13 residues. Germline CDR1 is GTSNPN and CDR2 is SVGIG (reference sequence). The DNA read from the CDR3 is TGTGCCTGGAGTGTAGACAGACCCTACGAC. Its translation is CAWSVDRPYD. The full CDR3 protein reads CAWSVDRPYDYTF.

This clone came up many times. The read ends 3 residues early relative to the CDR3; the germline J gene fills the gap. The rearrangement links TRBV28 to TRBJ1-2, with 8 bases lining up with TRBD1. The CDR3 is made up of 16 amino acids. Germline CDR1 MDHEN, CDR2 SYDVKM. V gave up 5 bases and J gave up 1 base; unmatched junction bases: 9. The CDR3 sequence is CASSLVGTGGNYGYTF. The part of the CDR3 DNA that was read is TGTGCCAGCAGTCTAGTTGGGACAGGTGGTAACTATGGC.

This clone appeared a few times. Read coverage stops 3 residues before the CDR3 terminus; the germline J gene supplies the remainder. The chain recombines TRBV7-6 with TRBJ1-1; D gene ambiguous. Trimming removed 5 bases from V and 0 bases from J, with 13 bases in between. The V gene's germline CDR1 is SGHVS and CDR2 FNYEAQ. This CDR3 region has 15 residues. This CDR3 reads CASSPLEAMNTEAFF. Incomplete CDR3 DNA: TGTGCCAGCAGCCCCCTCGAAGCCATGAACACTGAA.

Ten or more counts support this clone. The sequence runs out 3 residues before the end of the CDR3; the remainder is reconstructed from the germline J gene. This chain uses TRBV5-1 with TRBJ1-6; D unclear. Per the germline V gene, CDR1 is SGHRS and CDR2 is YFSETQ. The ends were cut back, 2 bases at V and 8 bases at J, with 5 bases in the middle. The CDR3 totals 12 residues. The CDR3: CASSLRDSPLHF. CDR3 DNA, as far as it was read: TGCGCCAGCAGCTTAAGGGATTCACCC. Combining the CDR3 with reference TRBV5-1 and TRBJ1-6 gives the whole variable domain KAGVTQTPRYLIKTRGQQVTLSCSPISGHRSVSWYQQTPGQGLQFLFEYFSETQRNKGNFPGRFSGRQFSNSRSEMNVSTLELGDSALYLCASSLRDSPLHFGNGTRLTVT.

This clone was observed many times. The read gets to within 3 residues of the CDR3 end, and the germline J gene fills in the rest. The chain couples TRBV28 to TRBJ1-1; D is uncertain. V was clipped by 7 bases and J by 2 bases, with 14 bases between them. This CDR3 has 14 amino acids. The germline V gene encodes CDR1 MDHEN and CDR2 SYDVKM. CDR3 residues: CASIGGIRNTEAFF. The sequenced CDR3 bases are TGTGCCAGCATCGGCGGCATTAGAAACACTGAA. The entire variable domain, with the rest obtained from reference TRBV28 and TRBJ1-1, is as follows: DVKVTQSSRYLVKRTGEKVFLECVQDMDHENMFWYRQDPGLGLRLIYFSYDVKMKEKGDIPEGYSVSREKKERFSLILESASTNQTSMYLCASIGGIRNTEAFFGQGTRLTVV.

Many counts were recorded for this clone. The read gets to within 3 residues of the CDR3 end, and the germline J gene fills in the rest. The chain joins TRBV28 to TRBJ2-5, with 7 nucleotides matching TRBD1. The V and J ends lost 5 bases and 2 bases, in that order; junction bases with no gene match: 5. The CDR3 loop spans 14 amino acids. Germline loops: CDR1 MDHEN, CDR2 SYDVKM. The CDR3 DNA, read in part, is TGTGCCAGCAGTAAATACAGGGGACAAGAGACC. It translates to CASSKYRGQET. The whole CDR3 reads CASSKYRGQETQYF. The variable domain in full, with the rest retrieved from reference TRBV28 and TRBJ2-5, is DVKVTQSSRYLVKRTGEKVFLECVQDMDHENMFWYRQDPGLGLRLIYFSYDVKMKEKGDIPEGYSVSREKKERFSLILESASTNQTSMYLCASSKYRGQETQYFGPGTRLLVL.

This clone has at least ten counts. The CDR3 goes on 3 residues after the read ends, and that part is filled in from the germline J gene. V and J are TRBV2 and TRBJ1-4; TRBD1 aligns across 9 bases. The length of the CDR3 is 15 residues. Germline CDR1 reads SNHLY; CDR2 reads FYNNEI. V was pared by 4 bases and J by 0 bases, with 0 bases of the junction left unmatched. CDR3 sequence reads: CASSGQGATNEKLFF. Partial CDR3 DNA: TGTGCCAGCAGTGGACAGGGGGCAACTAATGAAAAA.

At least ten counts were recorded for this clone. Read coverage stops 3 residues before the CDR3 terminus; the germline J gene supplies the remainder. The chain has TRBV19 and TRBJ1-5; tentative D call: TRBD1 (5 bases). This CDR3 contains 15 residues. The germline V and J ends were trimmed by 1 base and 0 bases, with 7 bases remaining between them. Germline values: CDR1 LNHDA, CDR2 SQIVND (reference sequence). CDR3 DNA, as far as it was read: TGTGCCAGTAGTATAGCAGGGCCTAGCAATCAGCCC. It translates to CASSIAGPSNQP. The entire CDR3 protein is CASSIAGPSNQPQHF.

Ten or more counts support this clone. The read ends 3 residues before the CDR3 terminus; that terminus is restored from the germline J gene. The chain is built from TRBV20-1 and TRBJ2-5; D call uncertain. The CDR3 totals 12 residues. Germline CDR1 reads DFQATT; CDR2 reads SNEGSKA (reference sequence). With 5 bases removed from V and 2 bases from J, the gap between germline ends came to 9 bases. The CDR3 bases that were read are TGCAGTGCTTCCTTAATGCAAGAGACC. Protein product: CSASLMQET. Given in full, the CDR3 is CSASLMQETQYF.

This clone was detected many times. With the read ending 3 residues before the CDR3 end, the germline J gene is used to fill in that end. The chain combines TRBV7-2 with TRBJ2-5, with D possibly being TRBD2 (6 bases). Germline-derived CDR1 and CDR2 are SGHTA and FQGNSA. With 4 bases removed from V and 5 bases from J, the gap between germline ends came to 8 bases. CDR3 length equals 12 residues. CDR3 protein: CASSSAGETQYF. CDR3 DNA, as far as it was read: TGTGCCAGCAGCTCCGCGGGGGAGACC.